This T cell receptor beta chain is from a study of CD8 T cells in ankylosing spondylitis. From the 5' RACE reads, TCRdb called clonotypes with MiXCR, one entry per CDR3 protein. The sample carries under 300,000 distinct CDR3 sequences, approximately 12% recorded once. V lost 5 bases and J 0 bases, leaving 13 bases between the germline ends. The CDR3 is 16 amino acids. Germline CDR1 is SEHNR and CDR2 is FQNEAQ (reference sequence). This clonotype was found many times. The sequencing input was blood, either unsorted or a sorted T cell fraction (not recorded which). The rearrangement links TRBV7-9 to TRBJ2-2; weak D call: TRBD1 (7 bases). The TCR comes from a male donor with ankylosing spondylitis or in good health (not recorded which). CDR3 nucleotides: TGTGCCAGCAGCCTCTGGAGGGGGCCGAACACCGGGGAGCTGTTTTTT. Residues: CASSLWRGPNTGELFF.